Listed below are T cell receptor beta chains from one sample, sequenced in a study of blood T cells in healthy people across ages. TCRdb redid the calling of the 5' RACE reads with MiXCR, one entry per CDR3 protein. The sample has approximately 1.5 million distinct CDR3 sequences, about 35% seen once. Material for sequencing was blood. The source is a woman aged 25 to 39 in good health. Each CDR3 is given with its conserved first and last residue. The order of the fields is D gene, J gene, V gene, clone size, CDR3 protein, CDR3 DNA. D genes are given only for firm matches. The size of a clone is reported for some rows only, either as once, few or many, or as a class for expanded clones.

>-|TRBJ2-7|TRBV18|few
CASSPAFSYEQYF
TGTGCCAGCTCACCCGCATTCTCCTACGAGCAGTACTTC
>-|TRBJ2-5|TRBV7-8|-
CASRRIARGQETQYF
TGTGCCAGCAGACGCATTGCGAGGGGTCAAGAGACCCAGTACTTC
>TRBD1|TRBJ2-7|TRBV29-1|many
CSVDRTGGHEQYF
TGCAGCGTGGATAGGACAGGGGGCCACGAGCAGTACTTC
>-|TRBJ2-5|TRBV30|-
CAWSVEGSQETQYF
TGTGCCTGGAGTGTAGAGGGTTCACAAGAGACCCAGTACTTC
>-|TRBJ2-1|TRBV11-1|-
CASSTNTSGEDNEQFF
TGTGCCAGCAGCACAAACACTTCTGGAGAAGACAATGAGCAGTTCTTC
>-|TRBJ2-7|TRBV4-1|-
CASSPVVVGSYEQYF
TGCGCCAGCAGCCCAGTAGTGGTGGGCTCATACGAGCAGTACTTC
>TRBD1|TRBJ1-1|TRBV5-1|few
CASSPEDRVTTAFF
TGCGCCAGCAGCCCCGAGGACAGGGTTACTACTGCTTTCTTT
>TRBD2|TRBJ2-1|TRBV4-1|-
CAGSQDRGLAGFEQFF
TGCGCCGGCAGCCAAGATAGGGGACTAGCCGGGTTTGAGCAGTTCTTC
>TRBD1|TRBJ1-2|TRBV3-1|-
CASSQDRGRNGYTF
TGTGCCAGCAGCCAAGACAGGGGGCGGAATGGCTACACCTTC
>TRBD1|TRBJ1-2|TRBV20-1|few
CSAQNRGVNYGYTF
TGCAGTGCTCAGAACAGGGGAGTGAACTATGGCTACACCTTC
>-|TRBJ1-1|TRBV12-3/TRBV12-4|-
CASSPRGREGGTEAFF
TGTGCCAGCAGTCCCCGAGGCAGGGAAGGAGGCACTGAAGCTTTCTTT
>TRBD1|TRBJ2-3|TRBV6-1|-
CASSDILGQGGRNTQYF
TGTGCCAGCAGTGATATACTGGGACAGGGTGGAAGAAATACGCAGTATTTT
>TRBD2|TRBJ2-5|TRBV7-9|-
CASSPGSGRIQATQYF
TGTGCCAGCAGCCCAGGAAGCGGGAGGATACAAGCGACCCAGTACTTC
>TRBD1|TRBJ2-1|TRBV6-5|-
CASSYGTDRTSSYNEQFF
TGTGCCAGCAGTTACGGGACAGACAGGACGAGCTCCTACAATGAGCAGTTCTTC
>TRBD2|TRBJ2-1|TRBV7-3|few
CASSLILAGALGNEQFF
TGTGCCAGCAGCTTAATACTAGCGGGGGCCCTTGGGAATGAGCAGTTCTTC
>-|TRBJ2-1|TRBV15|-
CATSRDDRTYYNEQFF
TGTGCCACCAGCAGAGATGACAGGACCTACTACAATGAGCAGTTCTTC
>TRBD2|TRBJ2-1|TRBV30|-
CAWSKPGLAVDEQFF
TGTGCCTGGAGTAAACCGGGACTAGCGGTTGATGAGCAGTTCTTC
>-|TRBJ2-1|TRBV12-3/TRBV12-4|-
CASSLADPGSYNEQFF
TGTGCCAGCAGTTTAGCAGATCCCGGCTCCTACAATGAGCAGTTCTTC